Presented here are 16 T cell receptor beta chains from one specimen sequenced in a study of monozygotic twins with inflammatory bowel disease. TCRdb reprocessed the 5' RACE reads; each CDR3 protein has one entry and no DNA is given. In total, the table holds about 130,000 distinct CDR3 sequences. Sequencing input: blood. These receptors were collected from a human donor with ulcerative colitis or Crohn's disease, or a healthy co-twin of an affected twin (not recorded which).

The chain joins TRBV7-2 to TRBJ2-5; TCRdb gives TRBD2 as the D gene, but with no DNA this cannot be confirmed. Looked up from germline, CDR1 is SGHTA and CDR2 is FQGNSA. The CDR3 consists of 15 residues. CDR3 region: CASSLTSGSQETQYF.

The rearrangement uses TRBV28 and TRBJ1-2; there is no DNA to check the TCRdb D call of TRBD1. The CDR3 is made up of 17 amino acids. Germline V gene lookup returns CDR1 MDHEN and CDR2 SYDVKM. This CDR3 reads CASRPQGEHSPVYGYTF.

The chain is built from TRBV11-3 and TRBJ2-2. CDR1 and CDR2 from the germline V gene are SGHNT and YENEEA. The CDR3 covers 12 residues. CDR3 loop: CASSPQTGELFF.

The genes are TRBV4-3 and TRBJ1-5. The CDR3 is made up of 15 amino acids. Germline V CDR1 and CDR2: LGHNA, YSLEER. The CDR3 spells CASSQDQEPDQPQHF.

V usage is TRBV2 and J usage is TRBJ1-1; TCRdb returns TRBD1, unconfirmable since there is no DNA. CDR1 is SNHLY and CDR2 is FYNNEI in the germline V gene. The CDR3 is made up of 15 amino acids. This chain's CDR3 is CASSEPAGRYTEAFF.

V is TRBV6-2 or TRBV6-3 and J is TRBJ2-3; no DNA is available, so the TRBD1 call from TCRdb remains unchecked. From germline, CDR1 is MNHEY and CDR2 SVGEGT. The CDR3 contains 15 residues. The CDR3 here is CASRTGQGSTDTQYF.

Here the CDR3 reads CASSARDTGELFF. V and J are TRBV9 and TRBJ2-2; with no DNA, the TCRdb D assignment of TRBD1 cannot be verified. This CDR3 is built from 13 residues. CDR1 SGDLS and CDR2 YYNGEE come from the germline V gene.

The V and J genes are TRBV5-4 and TRBJ1-2; TCRdb reports TRBD1, a call that lacks DNA to check it against. The CDR3 totals 15 residues. Germline loops: CDR1 SGHNT, CDR2 YYREEE (reference sequence). CDR3 protein: CASSLEGLPNYGYTF.

The gene calls are TRBV12-5 and TRBJ2-3; TCRdb lists TRBD2, though no DNA is available to test this call. Germline assignment: CDR1 LGHNT and CDR2 FRNRAP. The CDR3 is made up of 14 amino acids. The CDR3 sequence: CASAAAGDTDTQYF.

The genes are TRBV11-1 and TRBJ2-1; absent DNA, TCRdb's TRBD2 call cannot be checked. CDR3 length: 19 residues. The germline V gene encodes CDR1 SGHAT and CDR2 FQDESV (reference sequence). The CDR3 is CASSPAVLAGRSSYNEQFF.

The V and J genes are TRBV11-2 and TRBJ1-6; checking the TCRdb D call of TRBD1 is not possible without DNA. Per germline, CDR1 SGHAT and CDR2 FQNNGV. This CDR3 region has 15 residues. CDR3 sequence: CASTLWDSYNSPLHF.

The chain is built from TRBV5-1 and TRBJ2-1; TCRdb reports TRBD2, a call that lacks DNA to check it against. Looked up from germline, CDR1 is SGHRS and CDR2 is YFSETQ. There are 21 residues in the CDR3. The CDR3 loop is CASSLVLTSGNYHGSYNEQFF.

V usage is TRBV5-1 and J usage is TRBJ2-3. CDR1 is SGHRS and CDR2 is YFSETQ in the germline V gene. The length of the CDR3 is 12 residues. The CDR3 sequence: CASSPRTDTQYF.

The V and J genes are TRBV18 and TRBJ1-1; the TCRdb call, TRBD1, lacks DNA for checking. This CDR3 comprises 15 residues. The germline gives CDR1 KGHSH, CDR2 LQKENI. CDR3 protein: CASSPRTGGNTEAFF.

The rearrangement uses TRBV7-9 and TRBJ2-5; TCRdb picks TRBD2, but there is no DNA to check that call. This CDR3 has 16 amino acids. Per germline, CDR1 SEHNR and CDR2 FQNEAQ (reference sequence). The CDR3 sequence is CASSLARASGSETQYF.

J is TRBJ2-7 and V is TRBV29-1; TCRdb picks TRBD1, but there is no DNA to check that call. Germline values: CDR1 SQVTM, CDR2 ANQGSEA. The CDR3 spans 14 residues. CDR3 sequence: CSVDAGARGNEQYF.